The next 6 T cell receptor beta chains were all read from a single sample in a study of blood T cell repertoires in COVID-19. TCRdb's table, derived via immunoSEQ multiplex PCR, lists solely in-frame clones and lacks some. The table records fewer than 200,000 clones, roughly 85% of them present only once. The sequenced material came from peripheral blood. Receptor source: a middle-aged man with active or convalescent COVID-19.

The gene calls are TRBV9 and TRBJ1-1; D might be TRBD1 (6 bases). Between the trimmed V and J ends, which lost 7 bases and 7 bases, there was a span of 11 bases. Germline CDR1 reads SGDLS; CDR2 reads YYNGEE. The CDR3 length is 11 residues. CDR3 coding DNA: TGTGCCAGCGGGGGGGCATTTGAAGCTTTCTTT. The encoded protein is CASGGAFEAFF.

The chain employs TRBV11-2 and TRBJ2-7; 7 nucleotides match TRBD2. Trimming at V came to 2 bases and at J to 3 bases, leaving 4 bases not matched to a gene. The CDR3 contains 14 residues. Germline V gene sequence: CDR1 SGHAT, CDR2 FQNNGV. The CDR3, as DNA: TGTGCCAGCAGCTTACCGGGCGGGGGCTACGAGCAGTACTTC. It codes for CASSLPGGGYEQYF.

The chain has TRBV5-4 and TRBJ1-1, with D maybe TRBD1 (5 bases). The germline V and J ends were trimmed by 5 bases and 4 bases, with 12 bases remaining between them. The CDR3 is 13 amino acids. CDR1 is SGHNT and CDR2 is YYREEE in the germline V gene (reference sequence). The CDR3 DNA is TGTGCCAGCAGGCTGGGGGGTGGCACTGAAGCTTTCTTT. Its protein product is CASRLGGGTEAFF. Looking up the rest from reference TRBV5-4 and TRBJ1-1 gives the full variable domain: ETGVTQSPTHLIKTRGQQVTLRCSSQSGHNTVSWYQQALGQGPQFIFQYYREEENGRGNFPPRFSGLQFPNYSSELNVNALELDDSALYLCASRLGGGTEAFFGQGTRLTVV.

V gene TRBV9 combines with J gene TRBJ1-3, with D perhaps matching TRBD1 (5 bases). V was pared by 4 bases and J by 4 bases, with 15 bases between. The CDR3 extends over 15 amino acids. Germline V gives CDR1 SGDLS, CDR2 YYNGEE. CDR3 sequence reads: CASSSSIQDGNTIYF. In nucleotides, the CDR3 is TGTGCCAGCAGCTCCTCCATACAGGACGGAAACACCATATATTTT.

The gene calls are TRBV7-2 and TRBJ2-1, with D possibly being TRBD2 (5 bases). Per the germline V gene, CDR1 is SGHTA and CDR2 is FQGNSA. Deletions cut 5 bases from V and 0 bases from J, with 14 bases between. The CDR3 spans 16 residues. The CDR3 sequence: CASSPQRTSSYNEQFF. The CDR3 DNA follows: TGTGCCAGCAGCCCCCAGCGGACCAGCTCCTACAATGAGCAGTTCTTC.

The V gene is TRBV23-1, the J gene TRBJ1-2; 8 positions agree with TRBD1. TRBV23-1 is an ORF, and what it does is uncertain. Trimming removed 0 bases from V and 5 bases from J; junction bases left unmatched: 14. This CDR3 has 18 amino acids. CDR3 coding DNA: TGCGCCAGCAGTCAATCGAGGGAACTGGGACAGGCCGTTTATGGCTACACCTTC. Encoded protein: CASSQSRELGQAVYGYTF.